These 20 T cell receptor beta chains came from one sample sequenced in a study of blood T cell repertoires in COVID-19. Assay used: immunoSEQ multiplex PCR; TCRdb lists only in-frame clones, some missing. The sample includes 150,000 or so clones, about 88% of them seen just once. Sequenced: peripheral blood. The receptor set was obtained from a woman between 65 and 79 years old with acute or convalescent COVID-19.

The chain couples TRBV28 to TRBJ1-5; D is possibly TRBD1 (5 bases). The V gene lost 7 bases and the J gene lost 6 bases, with 10 bases spanning the gap. From germline, CDR1 is MDHEN and CDR2 SYDVKM. This CDR3 comprises 12 residues. CDR3 loop: CASTSGIQPQHF. For the CDR3, the DNA is TGTGCCAGCACCTCAGGGATTCAGCCCCAGCATTTT. The full variable domain, its missing parts supplied by reference TRBV28 and TRBJ1-5, is DVKVTQSSRYLVKRTGEKVFLECVQDMDHENMFWYRQDPGLGLRLIYFSYDVKMKEKGDIPEGYSVSREKKERFSLILESASTNQTSMYLCASTSGIQPQHFGDGTRLSIL.

The rearrangement joins TRBV28 to TRBJ1-5; tentative D call: TRBD1 (6 bases). The CDR3 sequence is 17 residues long. The germline gives CDR1 MDHEN, CDR2 SYDVKM. V dropped 5 bases and J dropped 1 base, with 18 bases sitting between them. The chain's CDR3 is CASSQNGIQGSNQPQHF. In nucleotides, the CDR3 is TGTGCCAGCAGTCAAAACGGGATACAGGGAAGCAATCAGCCCCAGCATTTT.

The gene calls are TRBV6-1 and TRBJ1-5, with D uncertain. Germline values: CDR1 MNHNS, CDR2 SASEGT. The CDR3 totals 13 residues. Between the trimmed V and J ends, which lost 3 bases and 1 base, there was a span of 4 bases. The CDR3 sequence: CASSERSNQPQHF. CDR3 sequence (DNA): TGTGCCAGCAGTGAGAGAAGCAATCAGCCCCAGCATTTT.

This clone was observed a single time. The chain carries TRBV6-2 or TRBV6-3 and TRBJ1-5, with D possibly TRBD1 on 5 matching bases. V lost 4 bases and J lost 0, with 13 bases in between. Germline assignment: CDR1 MNHEY and CDR2 SVGEGT. This CDR3 is built from 16 residues. The CDR3 coding sequence is TGTGCCAGCAGTTCCTGGGGCCGATATAGCAATCAGCCCCAGCATTTT. Translated: CASSSWGRYSNQPQHF.

The rearrangement links TRBV7-2 to TRBJ2-7; 7 nucleotides agree with TRBD1. The trim removed 5 bases at V and 4 bases at J, leaving 8 bases unmatched. CDR3 length: 14 amino acids. Looked up from germline, CDR1 is SGHTA and CDR2 is FQGNSA. The CDR3 loop is CASSPMDRSYEQYF. The CDR3 nucleotides are TGTGCCAGCAGCCCGATGGACAGGAGTTACGAGCAGTACTTC.

V and J are TRBV2 and TRBJ1-1, with 9 bases lining up with TRBD1. After removal of 5 bases from V and 0 bases from J, the junction contained 10 bases not matched to a gene. The CDR3 runs 17 residues. Germline CDR1 is SNHLY and CDR2 is FYNNEI. Here the CDR3 reads CASSLDRGDLLNTEAFF. DNA for the CDR3: TGTGCCAGCAGTTTAGACAGGGGGGATCTACTGAACACTGAAGCTTTCTTT.

The chain carries TRBV6-1 and TRBJ1-6; TRBD1 is a possible D gene (6 bases). Per germline, CDR1 MNHNS and CDR2 SASEGT. Trimming stripped 2 bases from V and 10 bases from J, with 15 bases between. The CDR3 length is 15 residues. The CDR3 nucleotides are TGTGCCAGCAGTGAACGGGGGGGGGCTGGATCACCCCTCCACTTT. It encodes CASSERGGAGSPLHF.

The chain links TRBV12-3 or TRBV12-4 to TRBJ2-3, with a weak D call TRBD2 (6 bases). Trimming removed 2 bases from V and 8 bases from J, with 11 bases in between. This CDR3 contains 13 residues. The CDR3 region is CASSLIQEGTQYF. The CDR3, as DNA: TGTGCCAGCAGTTTAATTCAGGAGGGTACGCAGTATTTT.

This sequence joins TRBV27 and TRBJ2-3, with 9 bases aligning to TRBD1. This CDR3 has 15 amino acids. The V segment lost 6 bases and the J segment 4 bases; nucleotides outside the gene matches: 8. Germline V lookup: CDR1 MNHEY, CDR2 SMNVEV (reference sequence). DNA of the CDR3: TGTGCCAGCAGCAAGGGACAGGGAAGGGCAGATACGCAGTATTTT. Protein: CASSKGQGRADTQYF.

The chain carries TRBV7-2 and TRBJ1-2, with TRBD1 matching over 10 bases. Looked up from germline, CDR1 is SGHTA and CDR2 is FQGNSA. There are 15 residues in the CDR3. V lost 5 bases to trimming and J lost 7 bases; unmatched junction nucleotides: 10. CDR3 sequence: CASSVPGQGSVGYTF. In nucleotides, the CDR3 is TGTGCCAGCAGCGTACCGGGACAGGGGAGCGTTGGCTACACCTTC.

This chain connects TRBV10-1 to TRBJ2-7, with 9 bases aligning to TRBD1. With 6 bases clipped from V and 5 bases from J, the junction kept 2 bases outside the gene matches. The CDR3 has 12 residues. CDR1 is WNHNN and CDR2 is SYGVQD in the germline V gene (reference sequence). In nucleotides, the CDR3 is TGCGCCAGCAGGGGACAGGGCCACGAGCAGTACTTC. As protein: CASRGQGHEQYF.

The rearrangement uses TRBV3-1 (or the pseudogene TRBV3-2) and TRBJ1-2, with 7 bases identical to TRBD1. The CDR3 consists of 16 residues. V trimming: 0 bases; J trimming: 7 bases; junction bases outside the gene matches: 11. Per germline, CDR1 LGHDT and CDR2 YNNKEL (reference sequence). The CDR3 protein is CASSQESMRGGSGYTF. The CDR3 DNA is TGTGCCAGCAGCCAAGAGTCAATGAGAGGGGGCTCTGGCTACACCTTC.

The chain couples TRBV19 to TRBJ1-6; D is perhaps TRBD1 (5 bases). The CDR3 is 14 residues long. Trimming left V 6 bases short and J 7 bases short, with 13 bases between. The germline V gene has CDR1 LNHDA and CDR2 SQIVND (reference sequence). For the CDR3, the DNA is TGTGCCAGTAGGCCGATACAGGAAAATTCACCCCTCCACTTT. This codes for CASRPIQENSPLHF. Based on the CDR3 plus reference TRBV19 and TRBJ1-6, the full variable domain is DGGITQSPKYLFRKEGQNVTLSCEQNLNHDAMYWYRQDPGQGLRLIYYSQIVNDFQKGDIAEGYSVSREKKESFPLTVTSAQKNPTAFYLCASRPIQENSPLHFGNGTRLTVT.

The chain is built from TRBV5-1 and TRBJ2-3; D remains unclear. Trimming removed 1 base from V and 7 bases from J, with 4 bases in between. The CDR3 sequence is 11 residues long. Germline-derived CDR1 and CDR2 are SGHRS and YFSETQ. The CDR3 region has the DNA TGCGCCAGCAGCTTGCAAAATACGCAGTATTTT. It translates to CASSLQNTQYF.

This sequence joins TRBV7-9 and TRBJ2-1, with 8 nucleotides matching TRBD1. Per germline, CDR1 SEHNR and CDR2 FQNEAQ (reference sequence). J was trimmed by 14 bases and V by 5 bases; bases with no gene match: 8. The CDR3 extends over 12 amino acids. The CDR3 coding sequence is TGTGCCAGCAGCAGACAGGGGTACGCGGAGTTCTTC. Protein: CASSRQGYAEFF.

The V call is TRBV6-1, the J call TRBJ1-4; D is possibly TRBD1 (5 bases). The V gene's germline CDR1 is MNHNS and CDR2 SASEGT. CDR3 length: 15 amino acids. Deletions cut 2 bases from V and 8 bases from J, with 15 bases between. The CDR3 DNA reads as TGTGCCAGCAGTGAATGGTTTGACAGTGGGGAAAAACTGTTTTTT. It codes for CASSEWFDSGEKLFF.

J is TRBJ1-6 and V is TRBV4-1; D uncertain. Germline V gene lookup returns CDR1 MGHRA and CDR2 YSYEKL. The CDR3 is 15 amino acids. Trimming removed 7 bases at V and 1 base at J, with 11 bases between. The CDR3 region is CASMQATSYNSPLHF. CDR3 nucleotide sequence: TGCGCCAGCATGCAGGCGACGTCCTATAATTCACCCCTCCACTTT.

The chain links TRBV28 to TRBJ2-3, with D hard to call. The germline V gene has CDR1 MDHEN and CDR2 SYDVKM. This CDR3 is built from 17 residues. The V gene lost 8 bases and the J gene lost 0 bases, with 21 bases spanning the gap. For the CDR3, the DNA is TGTGCCAGCCCCCCCCGGCAGTCGGCGGTTAGCACAGATACGCAGTATTTT. As protein: CASPPRQSAVSTDTQYF.

The genes are TRBV4-1 and TRBJ2-5, with D possibly being TRBD1 (5 bases). Germline loops: CDR1 MGHRA, CDR2 YSYEKL. CDR3 size: 16 residues. V lost 1 base, J lost 4 bases, and 16 bases lay in between. The CDR3 DNA sequence: TGCGCCAGCAGCCAAGCGAGTTTTGCAGGGCTAGAGACCCAGTACTTC. This codes for CASSQASFAGLETQYF.

V gene TRBV9 combines with J gene TRBJ1-1; D is undetermined. Germline CDR1 SGDLS, CDR2 YYNGEE. Trimming shortened V by 4 bases and J by 3 bases, and 19 bases separated the two germline ends. This CDR3 region has 16 residues. The CDR3 spells CASSQTLAGIYTEAFF. As DNA, the CDR3 is TGTGCCAGCAGCCAAACTTTGGCGGGGATCTACACTGAAGCTTTCTTT.